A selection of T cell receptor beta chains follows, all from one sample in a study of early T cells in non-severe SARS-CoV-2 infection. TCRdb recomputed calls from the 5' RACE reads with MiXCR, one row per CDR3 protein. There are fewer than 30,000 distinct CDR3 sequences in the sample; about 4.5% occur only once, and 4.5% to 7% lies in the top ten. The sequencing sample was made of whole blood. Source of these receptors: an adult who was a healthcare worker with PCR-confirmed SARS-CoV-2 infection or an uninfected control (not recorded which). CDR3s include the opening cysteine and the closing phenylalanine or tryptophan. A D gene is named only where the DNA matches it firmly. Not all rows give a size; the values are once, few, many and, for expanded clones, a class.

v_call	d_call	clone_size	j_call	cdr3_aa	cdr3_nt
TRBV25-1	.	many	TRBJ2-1	CASSEFNYPYNEQFF	TGTGCCAGCAGTGAATTTAACTACCCATACAATGAGCAGTTCTTC
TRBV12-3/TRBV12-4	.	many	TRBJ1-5	CASSFAGNSNQPQHF	TGTGCCAGCAGTTTCGCCGGGAATAGCAATCAGCCCCAGCATTTT
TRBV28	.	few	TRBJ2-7	CASGMNTNSYEQYF	TGTGCCAGCGGAATGAATACAAATTCCTACGAGCAGTACTTC
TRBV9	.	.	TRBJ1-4	CASTGRGGEEKLFF	TGTGCCAGCACCGGTAGGGGCGGTGAGGAAAAACTGTTTTTT
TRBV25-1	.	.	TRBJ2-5	CASSEFGEETQYF	TGTGCCAGCAGTGAATTTGGGGAAGAGACCCAGTACTTC
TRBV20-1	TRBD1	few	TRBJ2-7	CSANPTGDEQYF	TGCAGTGCTAACCCGACAGGGGACGAGCAGTACTTC
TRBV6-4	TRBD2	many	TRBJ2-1	CASTPRAGGGSEQFF	TGTGCCAGCACTCCGAGGGCGGGGGGCGGATCTGAGCAGTTCTTC
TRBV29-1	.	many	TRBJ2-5	CSVAHHREETQYF	TGCAGCGTTGCTCATCACAGGGAAGAGACCCAGTACTTC
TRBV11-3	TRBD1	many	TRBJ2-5	CASSNGQGEETQYF	TGTGCCAGCAGCAACGGACAGGGGGAAGAGACCCAGTACTTC
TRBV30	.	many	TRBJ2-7	CAWSEDSSYEQYF	TGTGCCTGGAGCGAAGACAGCTCCTACGAGCAGTACTTC
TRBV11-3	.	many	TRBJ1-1	CASSLGEGTEAFF	TGTGCCAGCAGCTTAGGCGAGGGGACTGAAGCTTTCTTT
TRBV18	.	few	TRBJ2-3	CASSPRRAGSTDTQYF	TGTGCCAGCTCACCAAGGCGGGCAGGGAGCACAGATACGCAGTATTTT
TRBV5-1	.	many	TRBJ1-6	CASRPDEDSPLHF	TGCGCCAGCCGTCCCGACGAGGATTCACCCCTCCACTTT
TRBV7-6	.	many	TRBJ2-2	CASSPQPGELFF	TGTGCCAGCAGCCCTCAGCCGGGGGAGCTGTTTTTT
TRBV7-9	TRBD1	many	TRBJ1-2	CASSWDRGHYGYTF	TGTGCCAGCAGCTGGGACAGGGGGCACTATGGCTACACCTTC
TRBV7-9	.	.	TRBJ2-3	CASTKSKTTGFTDTQYF	TGTGCCAGCACCAAATCTAAAACCACAGGATTCACAGATACGCAGTATTTT
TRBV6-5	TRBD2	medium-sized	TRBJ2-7	CASRPGLASYEQYF	TGTGCCAGCAGACCCGGACTAGCGAGCTACGAGCAGTACTTC
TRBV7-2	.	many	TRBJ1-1	CASSLNVVLAEAFF	TGTGCCAGCAGCTTAAACGTAGTTCTCGCTGAAGCTTTCTTT
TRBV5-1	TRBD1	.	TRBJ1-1	CVSSLTGGTEAFF	TGCGTCAGCAGCTTGACAGGGGGCACTGAAGCTTTCTTT
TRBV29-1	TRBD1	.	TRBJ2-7	CSVVLDRATYEQYF	TGCAGCGTTGTATTGGACAGGGCTACCTACGAGCAGTACTTC
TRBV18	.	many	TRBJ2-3	CASSPQDILTQYF	TGTGCCAGCTCACCACAGGACATTCTAACGCAGTATTTT
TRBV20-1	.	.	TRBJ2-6	CSARGQGFSGANVLTF	TGCAGTGCTAGGGGGCAGGGATTCTCTGGGGCCAACGTCCTGACTTTC
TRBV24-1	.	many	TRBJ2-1	CATSDPSARDEQFF	TGTGCCACCAGTGATCCGTCGGCAAGGGATGAGCAGTTCTTC
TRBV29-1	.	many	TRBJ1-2	CSVEDLKENYGYTF	TGCAGCGTTGAAGATTTGAAGGAGAACTATGGCTACACCTTC
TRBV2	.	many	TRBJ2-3	CASSVTGGTDTQYF	TGTGCCAGCAGTGTTACCGGGGGCACAGATACGCAGTATTTT
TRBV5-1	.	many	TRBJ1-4	CASSLGQGNEKLFF	TGCGCCAGCAGCTTGGGTCAGGGGAATGAAAAACTGTTTTTT
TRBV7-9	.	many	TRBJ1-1	CASSLQPTRTEAFF	TGTGCCAGCAGCCTCCAACCGACACGCACTGAAGCTTTCTTT